These 12 T cell receptor beta chains were all obtained from the same sample, sequenced in a study of shared clonotypes between healthy human individuals. CD45RO-negative CD8 cells positively selected for CCR7 made up the naive population, which excluded terminally differentiated effector memory CD45RA+ cells. The method was immunoSEQ multiplex PCR; TCRdb's version includes in-frame clones alone and lacks a portion of them. In the table there are around 650,000 clones, 95% to 97% of which are singletons. Sequences were obtained from naive CD8+ T cells sorted from blood. Receptor source: a woman under 40 in good health.

This chain uses TRBV2 with TRBJ2-7, with D perhaps TRBD1 (5 bases). This CDR3 comprises 15 residues. Between the trimmed V and J ends, which lost 3 bases and 2 bases, there was a span of 14 bases. CDR1 SNHLY and CDR2 FYNNEI come from the germline V gene. The CDR3: CASSEGQGSAYEQYF. The CDR3 DNA follows: TGTGCCAGCAGTGAGGGCCAGGGTTCCGCCTACGAGCAGTACTTC.

As to this clone: The same CDR3 can be traced to other DNA sequences in this sample. The chain couples TRBV7-9 to TRBJ1-1; D is ambiguous. Between the trimmed V and J ends, which lost 1 base and 7 bases, there was a span of 4 bases. CDR1 and CDR2 from the germline V gene are SEHNR and FQNEAQ (reference sequence). The length of the CDR3 is 11 residues. For the CDR3, the DNA is TGTGCCAGCAGCTTAGGGAGTGAAGCTTTCTTT. Amino acid sequence: CASSLGSEAFF.

CDR3 DNA: TGCGCCAGCAGCACCCGGACAGGACCGCGAGAGACCCAGTACTTC. Translating gives CASSTRTGPRETQYF. The V gene is TRBV4-1, the J gene TRBJ2-5, with 7 bases aligning to TRBD1. The CDR3 runs 15 residues. V gave up 5 bases and J gave up 4 bases; unmatched junction bases: 10. Germline V CDR1 and CDR2: MGHRA, YSYEKL.

The chain carries TRBV27 and TRBJ2-1; TRBD1 or TRBD2 may be the D gene (6 bases each). The germline V and J ends were trimmed by 10 bases and 4 bases, with 14 bases remaining between them. The germline CDR1 and CDR2 sequences are MNHEY and SMNVEV (reference sequence). The CDR3 is 13 residues long. In DNA form, the CDR3 reads TGTGCCATCGGAGGGACATTTTACAATGAGCAGTTCTTC. Amino acids: CAIGGTFYNEQFF.

With regard to this clone: One end of the junction does not line up with germline, which may come from a read error. J is TRBJ1-2 and V is TRBV5-4; 7 nucleotides align to TRBD1. The CDR3 sequence is 12 residues long. Per germline, CDR1 SGHNT and CDR2 YYREEE (reference sequence). The CDR3 loop reads CASSLPTGDRVF. CDR3 nucleotides: TGTGCCAGCAGCTTGCCTACAGGGGACCGCGTCTTC. The whole variable domain, remainder taken from reference TRBV5-4 and TRBJ1-2, is ETGVTQSPTHLIKTRGQQVTLRCSSQSGHNTVSWYQQALGQGPQFIFQYYREEENGRGNFPPRFSGLQFPNYSSELNVNALELDDSALYLCASSLPTGDRVFGSGTRLTVV.

The chain is built from TRBV4-1 and TRBJ1-5, with D unclear. The CDR3 has 18 amino acids. V was clipped by 2 bases and J by 4 bases, with 21 bases between them. CDR1 is MGHRA, CDR2 YSYEKL, per germline. CDR3 sequence (DNA): TGCGCCAGCAGCCAACAACAATTACACGGGCTGGGAAATCAGCCCCAGCATTTT. Translated, it gives CASSQQQLHGLGNQPQHF.

The chain carries TRBV5-1 and TRBJ2-1; D gene ambiguous. Trimming removed 1 base from V and 7 bases from J, with 0 bases in between. The CDR3 has 10 amino acids. CDR1 SGHRS and CDR2 YFSETQ come from the germline V gene. CDR3 sequence reads: CASSLNEQFF. DNA of the CDR3: TGCGCCAGCAGCTTGAATGAGCAGTTCTTC.

This chain links TRBV2 with TRBJ1-3, with a weak D call TRBD1 (6 bases). The CDR3 runs 15 residues. V was trimmed by 10 bases and J by 0 bases, leaving 16 bases between them. The germline V gene encodes CDR1 SNHLY and CDR2 FYNNEI. CDR3 sequence: CATGGGYHSGNTIYF. CDR3 DNA sequence: TGTGCCACGGGCGGGGGCTACCACTCTGGAAACACCATATATTTT.

V gene TRBV25-1 combines with J gene TRBJ2-7; 8 bases are shared with TRBD1. The germline gives CDR1 MGHDK, CDR2 SYGVNS. The CDR3 runs to 13 residues. V shed 11 bases and J 0 bases; nucleotides not matched to a gene: 6. CDR3 coding DNA: TGTGCCGTCGGACAGGGACCCTCCTACGAGCAGTACTTC. Translated, it gives CAVGQGPSYEQYF.

The chain has TRBV5-6 and TRBJ2-3; D possibly corresponds to TRBD1 (6 bases). This CDR3 has 12 amino acids. Trimming took 7 bases from V and 4 from J, leaving 10 bases between them. From germline, CDR1 is SGHDT and CDR2 YYEEEE. The chain's CDR3 is CASSRGADTQYF. The CDR3 DNA sequence: TGTGCCAGCTCCAGGGGTGCAGATACGCAGTATTTT. The whole variable domain, remainder taken from reference TRBV5-6 and TRBJ2-3, is DAGVTQSPTHLIKTRGQQVTLRCSPKSGHDTVSWYQQALGQGPQFIFQYYEEEERQRGNFPDRFSGHQFPNYSSELNVNALLLGDSALYLCASSRGADTQYFGPGTRLTVL.

On this clone itself: The same CDR3 arises from other DNA sequences in this sample as well. V usage is TRBV27 and J usage is TRBJ2-1; D remains ambiguous. The V and J ends lost 3 bases and 7 bases respectively, with 7 bases between them. This CDR3 spans 12 amino acids. Germline V gene data show CDR1 as MNHEY and CDR2 as SMNVEV (reference sequence). In DNA, the CDR3 is TGTGCCAGCAGTTTCCCCGGGAATGAGCAGTTCTTC. This gives the protein CASSFPGNEQFF.

The genes are TRBV11-2 and TRBJ2-7; 9 positions match TRBD2. The CDR3 sequence is 16 residues long. Germline CDR1 and CDR2: SGHAT and FQNNGV. After removal of 5 bases from V and 0 bases from J, the junction contained 8 bases not matched to a gene. The CDR3 DNA reads TGTGCCAGCAGCCCCCGGGTTAGCGGGAGCTCCTACGAGCAGTACTTC. This sequence encodes CASSPRVSGSSYEQYF.